The rows below give T cell receptor beta chains drawn from one sample of a study of CD8 T cells in Susac syndrome. In TCRdb, the immunoSEQ multiplex PCR reads were re-called with MiXCR into one record per CDR3 protein. The sample has 150,000 to 200,000 distinct CDR3 sequences; around 94% are singletons. What was sequenced was CD4+ T cells from PBMCs. These receptors were taken from a human donor in good health. CDR3s include the opening cysteine and the closing phenylalanine or tryptophan. A D gene is named only where the DNA matches it firmly. The size field is filled for only some rows; it gives once, few, many or a size class.

CDR3: CASSFAGRAGEKLFF
DNA: TGTGCCAGCAGCTTCGCGGGACGGGCCGGTGAAAAACTGTTTTTT
V: TRBV7-2
D: NA
J: TRBJ1-4
length: 15
size: NA

CDR3: CASSFPGTYGYTF
DNA: TGTGCCAGCAGCTTCCCCGGGACCTATGGCTACACCTTC
V: TRBV5-4
D: NA
J: TRBJ1-2
length: 13
size: NA

CDR3: CASSLWAGSYEQYF
DNA: TGTGCCAGCAGCTTATGGGCCGGTTCCTACGAGCAGTACTTC
V: TRBV7-8
D: NA
J: TRBJ2-7
length: 14
size: NA

CDR3: CSARGSGAWDSPLHF
DNA: TGCAGTGCTAGGGGATCAGGGGCTTGGGATTCACCCCTCCACTTT
V: TRBV20-1
D: NA
J: TRBJ1-6
length: 15
size: NA

CDR3: CSARGGTGWYEQYF
DNA: TGCAGTGCTAGAGGGGGGACAGGGTGGTACGAGCAGTACTTC
V: TRBV20-1
D: TRBD1
J: TRBJ2-7
length: 14
size: NA

CDR3: CSARDMRGRSDEQFF
DNA: TGCAGTGCTAGAGATATGCGGGGACGGTCCGATGAGCAGTTCTTC
V: TRBV20-1
D: NA
J: TRBJ2-1
length: 15
size: once

CDR3: CASSLVGQGATYEQYF
DNA: TGTGCCAGCAGTTTAGTGGGGCAGGGGGCAACCTACGAGCAGTACTTC
V: TRBV27
D: TRBD1
J: TRBJ2-7
length: 16
size: once

CDR3: CASSYSTGSYSYEQYF
DNA: TGTGCCAGCAGTTACTCGACAGGTTCCTACTCCTACGAGCAGTACTTC
V: TRBV6-5
D: NA
J: TRBJ2-7
length: 16
size: NA

CDR3: CATSRDRVKNTEAFF
DNA: TGTGCCACCAGCAGAGATCGGGTTAAGAACACTGAAGCTTTCTTT
V: TRBV15
D: NA
J: TRBJ1-1
length: 15
size: NA

CDR3: CASSKNWQGWYEQFF
DNA: TGTGCCAGCAGCAAAAATTGGCAGGGGTGGTATGAGCAGTTCTTC
V: TRBV21-1
D: NA
J: TRBJ2-1
length: 15
size: NA

CDR3: CAWRKLAGVSNEQFF
DNA: TGTGCCTGGAGGAAACTAGCGGGGGTTTCCAATGAGCAGTTCTTC
V: TRBV30
D: TRBD2
J: TRBJ2-1
length: 15
size: NA

CDR3: CATSREGVGGELFF
DNA: TGTGCCACCAGCAGAGAGGGGGTTGGCGGGGAGCTGTTTTTT
V: TRBV15
D: NA
J: TRBJ2-2
length: 14
size: NA

CDR3: CASSPTDRAGANVLTF
DNA: TGTGCCAGCAGTCCGACTGACAGGGCTGGGGCCAACGTCCTGACTTTC
V: TRBV27
D: TRBD1
J: TRBJ2-6
length: 16
size: once

CDR3: CATSDLPPEQYF
DNA: TGTGCCACCAGTGATCTCCCACCCGAGCAGTACTTC
V: TRBV24-1
D: NA
J: TRBJ2-7
length: 12
size: NA

CDR3: CASRLLRTPEDTQYF
DNA: TGTGCCAGCAGACTCCTTCGGACCCCAGAAGATACGCAGTATTTT
V: TRBV6-2/TRBV6-3
D: NA
J: TRBJ2-3
length: 15
size: NA

CDR3: CASSGRGGGYNYGYTF
DNA: TGTGCCAGCAGCGGCCGGGGTGGAGGCTATAACTATGGCTACACCTTC
V: TRBV9
D: NA
J: TRBJ1-2
length: 16
size: once

CDR3: CASRTGYEQFF
DNA: TGTGCCAGCAGGACGGGGTATGAGCAGTTCTTC
V: TRBV12-3/TRBV12-4
D: NA
J: TRBJ2-1
length: 11
size: NA